This entry lists 11 T cell receptor beta chains sequenced from one sample in a study of OX40 agonist ivuxolimab in advanced cancers. Clones were sequenced by immunoSEQ multiplex PCR, and TCRdb holds only the in-frame ones, with some missing. The sample gives 65,000 or so clones, approximately 91% of which show up once; approximately 4.7% is in the top ten. The material sequenced was CD4+ or CD8+ T cells sorted from blood, taken in a trial of the OX40 agonist ivuxolimab. The source is an adult with an advanced solid tumor such as melanoma, head and neck, liver or kidney cancer.

V is TRBV6-6 and J is TRBJ1-3; weak D call: TRBD1 (5 bases). Germline-derived CDR1 and CDR2 are MNHNY and SVGAGI (reference sequence). This CDR3 has 15 residues. Trimming cost V 5 bases and J 0 bases, with 11 bases left between them. CDR3 sequence (DNA): TGTGCCAGCAGTCGGACACGTTCCTCTGGAAACACCATATATTTT. Amino acids: CASSRTRSSGNTIYF.

J is TRBJ2-1 and V is TRBV28; 9 bases fit TRBD1. The length of the CDR3 is 15 residues. Unmatched junction bases numbered 9, after V lost 3 bases and J lost 9 bases. Germline V lookup: CDR1 MDHEN, CDR2 SYDVKM. The DNA of the CDR3 is TGTGCCAGCAGTTTGACCGGGACAGGGTCACGTGAGCAGTTCTTC. As protein: CASSLTGTGSREQFF.

The gene calls are TRBV5-6 and TRBJ2-6; D not resolved. This CDR3 spans 12 amino acids. CDR1 is SGHDT and CDR2 is YYEEEE in the germline V gene. The V gene lost 7 bases and the J gene lost 0 bases, with 2 bases spanning the gap. CDR3 nucleotide sequence: TGTGCCAGCGTCTCTGGGGCCAACGTCCTGACTTTC. Its translation: CASVSGANVLTF.

The rearrangement links TRBV5-1 to TRBJ2-4; TRBD1 matches 10 bases. V was clipped by 2 bases and J by 8 bases; unmatched bases: 7. This CDR3 spans 15 amino acids. Looked up from germline, CDR1 is SGHRS and CDR2 is YFSETQ. CDR3 in amino acids: CASSFLRDRGDIQYF. CDR3 DNA sequence: TGCGCCAGCAGCTTTCTCCGGGACAGGGGTGACATTCAGTACTTC.

The chain couples TRBV5-1 to TRBJ2-1; D is possibly TRBD2 (5 bases). The CDR3 contains 14 residues. CDR1 is SGHRS, CDR2 YFSETQ, per germline. Trimming pared 1 base from V and 9 bases from J, leaving 14 bases between. As DNA, the CDR3 is TGCGCCAGCAGCTTGATACGAGGGCCAGGTGAGCAGTTCTTC. It yields the protein CASSLIRGPGEQFF.

J is TRBJ1-2 and V is TRBV7-2; TRBD1 agrees at 7 bases. The CDR3 loop spans 14 amino acids. Germline V CDR1 and CDR2: SGHTA, FQGNSA. V was clipped by 5 bases and J by 8 bases; unmatched bases: 11. The CDR3 here is CASSPDRVLGGYTF. The CDR3 nucleotides read TGTGCCAGCAGCCCCGACAGGGTATTGGGGGGCTACACCTTC.

The CDR3 loop is CASSLPGQGSGELFF. The CDR3 DNA sequence: TGTGCCAGCAGTTTACCAGGACAGGGGTCCGGGGAGCTGTTTTTT. The V call is TRBV28, the J call TRBJ2-2, with 9 bases identical to TRBD1. The CDR3 spans 15 residues. The ends lost 2 bases at V and 6 bases at J; junction bases unmatched: 4. The germline CDR1 and CDR2 sequences are MDHEN and SYDVKM.

This clone was detected a few times. The genes are TRBV7-9 and TRBJ1-1, with a weak D call TRBD1 (5 bases). Per germline, CDR1 SEHNR and CDR2 FQNEAQ (reference sequence). Trimming took 5 bases from V and 8 from J, leaving 12 bases between them. The CDR3 has 12 amino acids. The CDR3: CASSLRDGEAFF. The DNA of the CDR3 is TGTGCCAGCAGCCTCCGGGACGGAGAAGCTTTCTTT.

J is TRBJ1-2 and V is TRBV5-1, with D perhaps TRBD1 (5 bases). This CDR3 has 14 amino acids. Germline V gene data show CDR1 as SGHRS and CDR2 as YFSETQ. V lost 2 bases and J lost 4, with 12 bases in between. CDR3 sequence (DNA): TGCGCCAGCAGCTTAGAAACCGGGACCTATGGCTACACCTTC. Translating gives CASSLETGTYGYTF.

This clone was counted a single time. The J gene is TRBJ2-7, the V gene TRBV15; D uncertain. Germline V gene lookup returns CDR1 LNHNV and CDR2 YYDKDF (reference sequence). CDR3 length equals 12 residues. Trimming removed 1 base from V and 6 bases from J, with 7 bases in between. CDR3 in amino acids: CATSRGPVEQYF. The CDR3 DNA follows: TGTGCCACCAGCAGAGGACCGGTCGAGCAGTACTTC.

This rearrangement joins TRBV25-1 to TRBJ2-7; no reliable D call. Germline CDR1 is MGHDK and CDR2 is SYGVNS. V lost 3 bases and J 3 bases, leaving 6 bases between the germline ends. There are 12 residues in the CDR3. CDR3 loop: CASSESDYEQYF. CDR3 coding DNA: TGTGCCAGCAGTGAGTCCGACTACGAGCAGTACTTC.